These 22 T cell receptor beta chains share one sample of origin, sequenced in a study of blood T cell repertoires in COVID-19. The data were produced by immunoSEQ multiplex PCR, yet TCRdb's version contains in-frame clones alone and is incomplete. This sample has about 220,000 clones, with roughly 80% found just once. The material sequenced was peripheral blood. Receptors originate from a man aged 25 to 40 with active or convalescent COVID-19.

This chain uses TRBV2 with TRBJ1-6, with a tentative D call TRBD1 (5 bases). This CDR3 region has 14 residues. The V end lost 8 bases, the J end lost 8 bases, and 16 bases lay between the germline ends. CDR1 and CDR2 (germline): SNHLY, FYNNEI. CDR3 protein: CASQGFRDYSPLHF. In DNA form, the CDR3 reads TGTGCCAGCCAAGGCTTCAGGGATTATTCACCCCTCCACTTT.

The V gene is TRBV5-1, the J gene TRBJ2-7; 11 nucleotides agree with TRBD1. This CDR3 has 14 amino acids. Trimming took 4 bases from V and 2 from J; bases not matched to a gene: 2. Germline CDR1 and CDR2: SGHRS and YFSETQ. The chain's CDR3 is CASSVGQGAYEQYF. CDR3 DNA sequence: TGCGCCAGCAGCGTGGGACAGGGGGCCTACGAGCAGTACTTC.

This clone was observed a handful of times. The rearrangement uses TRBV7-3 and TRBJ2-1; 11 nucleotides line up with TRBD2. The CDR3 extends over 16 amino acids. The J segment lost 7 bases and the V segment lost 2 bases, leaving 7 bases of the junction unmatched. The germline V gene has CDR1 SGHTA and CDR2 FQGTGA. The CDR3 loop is CASSLLAGGISNEQFF. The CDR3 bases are TGTGCCAGCAGCTTATTAGCGGGAGGGATTTCGAATGAGCAGTTCTTC.

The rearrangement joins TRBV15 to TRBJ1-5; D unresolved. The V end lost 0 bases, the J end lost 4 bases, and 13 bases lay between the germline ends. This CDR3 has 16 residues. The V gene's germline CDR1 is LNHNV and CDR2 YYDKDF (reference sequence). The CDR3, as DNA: TGTGCCACCAGCAGAGAACTGCCGGGGATGAATCAGCCCCAGCATTTT. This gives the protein CATSRELPGMNQPQHF. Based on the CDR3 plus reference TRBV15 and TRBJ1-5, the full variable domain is DAMVIQNPRYQVTQFGKPVTLSCSQTLNHNVMYWYQQKSSQAPKLLFHYYDKDFNNEADTPDNFQSRRPNTSFCFLDIRSPGLGDTAMYLCATSRELPGMNQPQHFGDGTRLSIL.

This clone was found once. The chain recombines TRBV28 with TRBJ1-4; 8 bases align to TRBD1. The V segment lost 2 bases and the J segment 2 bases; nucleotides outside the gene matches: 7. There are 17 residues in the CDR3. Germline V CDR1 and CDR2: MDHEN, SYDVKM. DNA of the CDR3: TGTGCCAGCAGTTTAACCGGGCAGGGGGCCACTAATGAAAAACTGTTTTTT. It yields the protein CASSLTGQGATNEKLFF.

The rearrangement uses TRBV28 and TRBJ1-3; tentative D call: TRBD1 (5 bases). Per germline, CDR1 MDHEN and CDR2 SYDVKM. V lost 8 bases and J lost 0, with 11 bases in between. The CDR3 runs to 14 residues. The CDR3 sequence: CASRGSGSGNTIYF. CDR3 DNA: TGTGCCAGCCGGGGGTCCGGCTCTGGAAACACCATATATTTT. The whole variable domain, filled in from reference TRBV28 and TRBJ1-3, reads DVKVTQSSRYLVKRTGEKVFLECVQDMDHENMFWYRQDPGLGLRLIYFSYDVKMKEKGDIPEGYSVSREKKERFSLILESASTNQTSMYLCASRGSGSGNTIYFGEGSWLTVV.

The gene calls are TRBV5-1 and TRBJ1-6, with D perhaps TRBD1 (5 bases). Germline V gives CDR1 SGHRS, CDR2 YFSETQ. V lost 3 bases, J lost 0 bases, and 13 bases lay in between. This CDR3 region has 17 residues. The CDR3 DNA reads TGCGCCAGCAGCTCCCAAGGGGCGAGCTCCTATAATTCACCCCTCCACTTT. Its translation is CASSSQGASSYNSPLHF.

For the CDR3, the DNA is TGCAGTGCCCTAAGACAGCTAGAGCAGTACTTC. It translates to CSALRQLEQYF. This rearrangement joins TRBV20-1 to TRBJ2-7, with D possibly being TRBD1 (5 bases). CDR3 length equals 11 residues. V was trimmed by 6 bases and J by 7 bases, leaving 13 bases between them. Per germline, CDR1 DFQATT and CDR2 SNEGSKA (reference sequence).

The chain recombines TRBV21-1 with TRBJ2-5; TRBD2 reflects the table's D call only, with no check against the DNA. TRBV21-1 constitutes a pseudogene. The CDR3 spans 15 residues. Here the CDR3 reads CASSGPGVEVETQYF. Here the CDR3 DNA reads TGTGCCAGCAGCGGTCCGGGAGTAGAGGTAGAGACCCAGTACTTC.

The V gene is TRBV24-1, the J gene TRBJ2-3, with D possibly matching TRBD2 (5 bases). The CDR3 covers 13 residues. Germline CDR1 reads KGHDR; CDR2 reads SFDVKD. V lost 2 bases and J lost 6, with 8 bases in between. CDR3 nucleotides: TGTGCCACCAGTGATTATTCGGGGGATACGCAGTATTTT. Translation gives CATSDYSGDTQYF.

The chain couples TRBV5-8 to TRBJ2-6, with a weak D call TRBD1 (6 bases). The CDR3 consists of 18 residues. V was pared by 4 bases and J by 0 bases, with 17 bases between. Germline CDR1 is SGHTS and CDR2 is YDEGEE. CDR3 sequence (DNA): TGTGCCAGCAGCCCCCTATGGGGACAAAGCTCTGGGGCCAACGTCCTGACTTTC. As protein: CASSPLWGQSSGANVLTF.

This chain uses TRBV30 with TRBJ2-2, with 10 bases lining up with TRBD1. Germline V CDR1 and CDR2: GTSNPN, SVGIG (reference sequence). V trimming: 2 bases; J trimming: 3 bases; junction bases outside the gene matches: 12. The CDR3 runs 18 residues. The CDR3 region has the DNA TGTGCCTGGAGTCCAGAGGGTGGGACAGGGGATTACACCGGGGAGCTGTTTTTT. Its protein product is CAWSPEGGTGDYTGELFF.

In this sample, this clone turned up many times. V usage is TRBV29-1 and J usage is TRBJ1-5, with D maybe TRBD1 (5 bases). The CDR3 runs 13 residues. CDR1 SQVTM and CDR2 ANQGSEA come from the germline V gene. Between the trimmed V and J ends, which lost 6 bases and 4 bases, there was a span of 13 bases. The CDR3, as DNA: TGCAGCGTGGTTGACAGCTCTAATCAGCCCCAGCATTTT. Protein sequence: CSVVDSSNQPQHF.

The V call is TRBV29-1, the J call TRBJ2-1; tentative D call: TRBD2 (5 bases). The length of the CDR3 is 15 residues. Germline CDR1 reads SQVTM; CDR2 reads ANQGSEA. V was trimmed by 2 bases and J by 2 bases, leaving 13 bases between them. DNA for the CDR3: TGCAGCGTTGAACCGCGGACGGGGACCTACAATGAGCAGTTCTTC. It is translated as CSVEPRTGTYNEQFF.

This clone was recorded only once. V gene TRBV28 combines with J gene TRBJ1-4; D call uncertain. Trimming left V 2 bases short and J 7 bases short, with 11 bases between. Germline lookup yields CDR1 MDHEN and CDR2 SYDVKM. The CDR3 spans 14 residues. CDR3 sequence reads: CASSLGALGEKLFF. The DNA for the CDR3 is TGTGCCAGCAGTTTAGGAGCTCTGGGTGAAAAACTGTTTTTT.

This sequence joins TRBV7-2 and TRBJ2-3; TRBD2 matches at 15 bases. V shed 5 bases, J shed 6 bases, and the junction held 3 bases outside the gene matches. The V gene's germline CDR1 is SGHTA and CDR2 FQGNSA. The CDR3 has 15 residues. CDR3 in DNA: TGTGCCAGCAGCGAGGGGACTAGCGGGGGGGATACGCAGTATTTT. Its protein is CASSEGTSGGDTQYF.

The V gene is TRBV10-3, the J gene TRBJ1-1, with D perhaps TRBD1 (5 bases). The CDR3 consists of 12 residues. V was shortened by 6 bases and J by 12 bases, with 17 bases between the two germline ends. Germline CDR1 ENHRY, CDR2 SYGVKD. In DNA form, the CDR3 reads TGTGCCATCAGAGGGGTGCCAAGTCTCACTTTCTTT. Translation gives CAIRGVPSLTFF.

CDR3 amino acids: CASSLRDSNQPQHF. The DNA of the CDR3 is TGTGCCAGCAGTTTAAGAGATAGCAATCAGCCCCAGCATTTT. The chain has TRBV27 and TRBJ1-5, with no clear D. The CDR3 is 14 residues long. Germline loops: CDR1 MNHEY, CDR2 SMNVEV (reference sequence). V was pared by 2 bases and J by 0 bases, with 5 bases between.

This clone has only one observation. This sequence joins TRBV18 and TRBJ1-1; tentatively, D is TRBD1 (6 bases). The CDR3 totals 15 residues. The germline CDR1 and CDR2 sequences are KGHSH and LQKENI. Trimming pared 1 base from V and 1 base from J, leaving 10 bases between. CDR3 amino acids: CASSPRGRENTEAFF. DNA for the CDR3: TGTGCCAGCTCACCACGGGGGCGCGAGAACACTGAAGCTTTCTTT. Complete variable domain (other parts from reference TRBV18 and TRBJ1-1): NAGVMQNPRHLVRRRGQEARLRCSPMKGHSHVYWYRQLPEEGLKFMVYLQKENIIDESGMPKERFSAEFPKEGPSILRIQQVVRGDSAAYFCASSPRGRENTEAFFGQGTRLTVV.

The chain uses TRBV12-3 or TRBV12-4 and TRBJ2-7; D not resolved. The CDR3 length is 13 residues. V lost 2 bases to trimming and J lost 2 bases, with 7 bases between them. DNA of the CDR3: TGTGCCAGCAGTTTATCCTCAGCCTACGAGCAGTACTTC. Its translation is CASSLSSAYEQYF.

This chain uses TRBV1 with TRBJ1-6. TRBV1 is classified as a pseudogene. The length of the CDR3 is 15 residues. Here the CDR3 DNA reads TGCACCAGCAGCCATATAGCGACTGGAAATTCACCCCTCCACTTT. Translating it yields CTSSHIATGNSPLHF.

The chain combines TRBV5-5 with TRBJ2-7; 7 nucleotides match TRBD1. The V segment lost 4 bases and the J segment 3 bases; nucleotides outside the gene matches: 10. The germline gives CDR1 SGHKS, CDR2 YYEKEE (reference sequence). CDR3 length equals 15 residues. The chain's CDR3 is CASSKQGTKGYEQYF. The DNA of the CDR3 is TGTGCCAGCAGCAAACAGGGGACCAAGGGCTACGAGCAGTACTTC.